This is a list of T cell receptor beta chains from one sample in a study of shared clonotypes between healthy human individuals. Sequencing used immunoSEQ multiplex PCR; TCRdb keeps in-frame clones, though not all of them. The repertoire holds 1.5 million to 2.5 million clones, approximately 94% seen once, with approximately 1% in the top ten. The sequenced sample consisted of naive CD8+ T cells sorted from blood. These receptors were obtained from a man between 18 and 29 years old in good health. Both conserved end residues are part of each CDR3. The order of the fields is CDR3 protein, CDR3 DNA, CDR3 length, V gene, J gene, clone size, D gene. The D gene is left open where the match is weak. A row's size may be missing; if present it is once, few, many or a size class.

CASTATGGGYEQYF	TGTGCCAGCACCGCGACAGGGGGGGGCTACGAGCAGTACTTC	14	TRBV27	TRBJ2-7	.	TRBD1
CASSQLEGLGADTQYF	TGCGCCAGCAGCCAACTTGAGGGGCTCGGGGCAGATACGCAGTATTTT	16	TRBV4-3	TRBJ2-3	.	.
CASSPGTKVQETQYF	TGCGCCAGCAGCCCCGGGACAAAAGTTCAAGAGACCCAGTACTTC	15	TRBV4-1	TRBJ2-5	.	.
CAIGGSYGYTF	TGTGCCATCGGAGGCAGCTATGGCTACACCTTC	11	TRBV10-3	TRBJ1-2	.	.
CASSWDRLMNTEAFF	TGTGCCAGCAGCTGGGACAGATTAATGAACACTGAAGCTTTCTTT	15	TRBV5-6	TRBJ1-1	.	TRBD1
CASSPSPKAYGNTIYF	TGTGCCAGCAGTCCCTCCCCGAAGGCTTACGGAAACACCATATATTTT	16	TRBV28	TRBJ1-3	.	.
CASSWTGTDYGYTF	TGCGCCAGCAGCTGGACCGGGACAGACTATGGCTACACCTTC	14	TRBV4-1	TRBJ1-2	.	TRBD1
CASSLQGWQETQYF	TGTGCCAGCAGTTTACAGGGTTGGCAAGAGACCCAGTACTTC	14	TRBV27	TRBJ2-5	.	.
CASSEALGQGGAETQYF	TGTGCCAGCAGTGAAGCGCTGGGACAGGGCGGCGCGGAGACCCAGTACTTC	17	TRBV2	TRBJ2-5	.	TRBD1
CASSLYGSLGESDSPLHF	TGTGCCAGCAGCTTGTATGGTTCCCTGGGGGAATCGGATTCACCCCTCCACTTT	18	TRBV5-4	TRBJ1-6	.	.
CASKIWGVGYNEQFF	TGTGCCAGCAAGATATGGGGGGTAGGCTACAATGAGCAGTTCTTC	15	TRBV11-2	TRBJ2-1	.	.
CASSLDRDSYNEQFF	TGTGCCAGCAGTCTGGACAGGGATTCCTACAATGAGCAGTTCTTC	15	TRBV5-5	TRBJ2-1	.	TRBD1
CASSDSGFGNEQFF	TGTGCCAGCAGTGATAGCGGGTTTGGCAATGAGCAGTTCTTC	14	TRBV6-4	TRBJ2-1	.	TRBD2
CASSPGPMTIDEQFF	TGTGCCAGCAGCCCTGGGCCTATGACAATCGATGAGCAGTTCTTC	15	TRBV9	TRBJ2-1	.	.
CASSKGQALYEQYF	TGTGCCAGCAGCAAAGGACAGGCCCTCTACGAGCAGTACTTC	14	TRBV6-1	TRBJ2-7	.	TRBD1
CASSSGTSGKGEQFF	TGTGCCAGCAGTTCAGGGACTAGCGGGAAGGGGGAGCAGTTCTTC	15	TRBV27	TRBJ2-1	.	TRBD2
CASSRDRGESDTQYF	TGTGCCAGCAGCCGGGACAGGGGAGAGTCAGATACGCAGTATTTT	15	TRBV7-9	TRBJ2-3	.	TRBD1
CACDPAGPPYNEQFF	TGTGCCTGTGACCCCGCCGGGCCCCCCTACAATGAGCAGTTCTTC	15	TRBV30	TRBJ2-1	.	.
CSVETGRTGELFF	TGCAGCGTAGAGACAGGGCGCACCGGGGAGCTGTTTTTT	13	TRBV29-1	TRBJ2-2	.	TRBD1
CASSFSGGGELFF	TGCGCCAGCAGCTTCTCAGGCGGCGGGGAGCTGTTTTTT	13	TRBV4-1	TRBJ2-2	.	.
CASSLGTGGRYEQYF	TGTGCCAGCAGTTTGGGGACAGGGGGCAGGTACGAGCAGTACTTC	15	TRBV27	TRBJ2-7	.	TRBD1
CASSQETDRRELFF	TGCGCCAGCAGCCAAGAGACTGATCGGCGGGAGCTGTTTTTT	14	TRBV4-3	TRBJ2-2	.	.
CASSDSTRQPQHF	TGTGCCAGCAGTGACTCGACGCGCCAGCCCCAGCATTTT	13	TRBV6-4	TRBJ1-5	.	.
CASSLKFQGARQPQHF	TGTGCCAGCAGCTTAAAGTTCCAGGGGGCGCGTCAGCCCCAGCATTTT	16	TRBV11-3	TRBJ1-5	.	TRBD1
CSVVTGDGYTF	TGCAGCGTTGTCACGGGCGATGGCTACACCTTC	11	TRBV29-1	TRBJ1-2	once	.
CASSPRGLSPLHF	TGTGCCAGCAGTCCCCGAGGGCTTTCACCCCTCCACTTT	13	TRBV27	TRBJ1-6	.	.
CASSVMTSYEQYF	TGTGCCAGCAGTGTAATGACGAGCTACGAGCAGTACTTC	13	TRBV25-1	TRBJ2-7	.	.
CASSPGTGGTQYF	TGTGCCAGCTCCCCCGGGACAGGGGGGACCCAGTACTTC	13	TRBV27	TRBJ2-5	.	TRBD1
CASSVGNQLFF	TGTGCCAGCAGCGTAGGTAATCAGCTGTTTTTT	11	TRBV9	TRBJ2-2	.	.
CASSLGASEAFF	TGCGCCAGCAGCTTGGGGGCGTCCGAAGCTTTCTTT	12	TRBV5-1	TRBJ1-1	.	.
CASSLLGQETQYF	TGTGCCAGCAGCTTATTAGGTCAAGAGACCCAGTACTTC	13	TRBV7-9	TRBJ2-5	.	.
CASSAPGQKLFF	TGTGCCAGCAGCGCACCGGGACAGAAGCTGTTTTTT	12	TRBV7-6	TRBJ2-2	.	TRBD1
CASIGTSGSGNNEQFF	TGTGCCAGCATCGGGACTAGCGGGAGTGGTAACAATGAGCAGTTCTTC	16	TRBV2	TRBJ2-1	.	TRBD2
CASSQATLEPTNEKLFF	TGCGCCAGCAGCCAAGCTACACTGGAACCAACTAATGAAAAACTGTTTTTT	17	TRBV4-1	TRBJ1-4	.	.
CASSGPEPDTQYF	TGTGCCAGCAGCGGGCCGGAGCCAGATACGCAGTATTTT	13	TRBV9	TRBJ2-3	.	.
CAWSSDSSQPQHF	TGTGCCTGGAGTTCGGACAGCAGCCAGCCCCAGCATTTT	13	TRBV30	TRBJ1-5	.	.
CASSVGLAGDLYEQYF	TGTGCCAGCAGCGTTGGACTAGCGGGGGACCTCTACGAGCAGTACTTC	16	TRBV9	TRBJ2-7	.	TRBD2
CASSLEDTYEQYF	TGTGCCAGCAGTTTAGAGGACACCTACGAGCAGTACTTC	13	TRBV28	TRBJ2-7	.	.
CASSSGQGFSTDTQYF	TGTGCCAGCAGCTCAGGACAGGGGTTCTCGACAGATACGCAGTATTTT	16	TRBV7-4	TRBJ2-3	.	TRBD1
CASSYSPTGGPDEQYF	TGTGCCAGCAGTTACTCCCCAACGGGAGGGCCGGACGAGCAGTACTTC	16	TRBV6-6	TRBJ2-7	.	TRBD2
CSVEGLVAGSYNEQFF	TGCAGCGTTGAAGGGTTAGTAGCGGGCTCCTACAATGAGCAGTTCTTC	16	TRBV29-1	TRBJ2-1	.	TRBD2
CASSMVGLGEQFF	TGTGCCAGTAGTATGGTTGGGTTGGGTGAGCAGTTCTTC	13	TRBV19	TRBJ2-1	.	.
CASSQDGEGGSGNTIYF	TGCGCCAGCAGCCAAGACGGTGAGGGAGGGTCTGGAAACACCATATATTTT	17	TRBV4-1	TRBJ1-3	.	.
CASSQDRSFYNEQFF	TGTGCCAGCAGCCAAGACAGGTCCTTCTACAATGAGCAGTTCTTC	15	TRBV11-1	TRBJ2-1	once	.
CSVGSRGFSYEQYF	TGCAGCGTTGGTTCCAGGGGATTCTCCTACGAGCAGTACTTC	14	TRBV29-1	TRBJ2-7	.	.